Shown below are 7 T cell receptor beta chains from a single sample sequenced in a study of shared clonotypes between healthy human individuals. Here immunoSEQ multiplex PCR was the method, and the copy in TCRdb shows in-frame clones only, minus some. The table shows roughly 530,000 clones, with approximately 95% occurring only once. Sequencing was performed on naive CD4+ T cells sorted from blood. The subset: CD45RA+ positively selected. The receptor source for this set is a woman aged 30 to 39 in good health.

The rearrangement uses TRBV11-2 and TRBJ2-5; D is possibly TRBD2 (6 bases). Germline-derived CDR1 and CDR2 are SGHAT and FQNNGV. The CDR3 sequence is 16 residues long. Trimming cost V 6 bases and J 1 base, with 18 bases left between them. CDR3 sequence (DNA): TGTGCCAGCAGTCAGCGAGGCGGGATCCTCCAAGAGACCCAGTACTTC. The encoded protein is CASSQRGGILQETQYF.

This CDR3 is CASSFGVTGANVLTF. The CDR3 coding sequence is TGCGCCAGCAGCTTCGGGGTTACTGGGGCCAACGTCCTGACTTTC. The chain is built from TRBV4-1 and TRBJ2-6, with D possibly being TRBD2 (5 bases). V dropped 5 bases and J dropped 2 bases, with 10 bases sitting between them. Germline CDR1 is MGHRA and CDR2 is YSYEKL. The CDR3 totals 15 residues.

The sample holds one count of this clone. The rearrangement uses TRBV2 and TRBJ1-4; D gene uncertain. This CDR3 spans 14 amino acids. Trimming took 3 bases from V and 4 from J, leaving 9 bases between them. The germline CDR1 and CDR2 sequences are SNHLY and FYNNEI. Here the CDR3 DNA reads TGTGCCAGCAGTGAGGGCGGGATTAATGAAAAACTGTTTTTT. This codes for CASSEGGINEKLFF.

The genes are TRBV5-1 and TRBJ2-1; possible D gene TRBD1, 6 bases. The V gene's germline CDR1 is SGHRS and CDR2 YFSETQ. This CDR3 comprises 14 residues. V lost 4 bases, J lost 2 bases, and 10 bases lay in between. The CDR3 loop is CASSMGQTYNEQFF. CDR3 nucleotides: TGCGCCAGCAGCATGGGACAAACCTACAATGAGCAGTTCTTC.

The chain links TRBV6-6 to TRBJ1-3, with a tentative D call TRBD1 (5 bases). The V gene's germline CDR1 is MNHNY and CDR2 SVGAGI (reference sequence). V was trimmed by 3 bases and J by 4 bases, leaving 10 bases between them. The CDR3 runs 14 residues. CDR3 residues: CASSYEYRGNTIYF. CDR3 bases: TGTGCCAGCAGTTATGAGTACAGGGGAAACACCATATATTTT.

The rearrangement uses TRBV5-4 and TRBJ2-7; no reliable D call. The CDR3 consists of 16 residues. The V end was cut by 0 bases, the J end by 0 bases, with 13 bases between. Germline values: CDR1 SGHNT, CDR2 YYREEE (reference sequence). The CDR3 region is CASSLAASLDSYEQYF. Here the CDR3 DNA reads TGTGCCAGCAGCTTGGCGGCATCCCTTGACTCCTACGAGCAGTACTTC.

The chain is built from TRBV19 and TRBJ2-3; possible D gene TRBD2, 6 bases. CDR1 and CDR2 from the germline V gene are LNHDA and SQIVND (reference sequence). The germline V and J ends were trimmed by 9 bases and 0 bases, with 13 bases remaining between them. The length of the CDR3 is 14 residues. Here the CDR3 DNA reads TGTGCCAGCAGGCACGCGGGGAGCACAGATACGCAGTATTTT. Encoded protein: CASRHAGSTDTQYF. The full variable domain, completed using reference TRBV19 and TRBJ2-3, is DGGITQSPKYLFRKEGQNVTLSCEQNLNHDAMYWYRQDPGQGLRLIYYSQIVNDFQKGDIAEGYSVSREKKESFPLTVTSAQKNPTAFYLCASRHAGSTDTQYFGPGTRLTVL.